Presented here are 14 T cell receptor beta chains from one specimen sequenced in a study of T cell responses to AZD1222 COVID-19 vaccine. This table comes from immunoSEQ multiplex PCR, and its TCRdb copy is limited to in-frame clones, with some not included. The sample holds 100,000 to 150,000 clones, about 92% seen once. The sample consisted of peripheral blood, taken on day 0 of MenACWY control vaccination. These receptors were taken from an adult in good health.

V is TRBV7-2 and J is TRBJ1-5; weak D call: TRBD1 (6 bases). The CDR3 is made up of 14 amino acids. V gave up 3 bases and J gave up 4 bases, with 10 bases separating them. Germline lookup yields CDR1 SGHTA and CDR2 FQGNSA. The CDR3 nucleotides read TGTGCCAGCAGCTTTAAACAGGGTAATCAGCCCCAGCATTTT. Amino acids: CASSFKQGNQPQHF.

This chain uses TRBV7-9 with TRBJ2-5; the match to TRBD1 covers 9 bases. The length of the CDR3 is 16 residues. Trimming cost V 2 bases and J 5 bases; bases outside gene matches: 9. Per the germline V gene, CDR1 is SEHNR and CDR2 is FQNEAQ (reference sequence). Written as DNA, the CDR3 is TGTGCCAGCAGCTTACCCCCGGGGACAGGGATGGAGACCCAGTACTTC. Translation: CASSLPPGTGMETQYF. Filled out from reference TRBV7-9 and TRBJ2-5, the complete variable domain reads DTGVSQNPRHKITKRGQNVTFRCDPISEHNRLYWYRQTLGQGPEFLTYFQNEAQLEKSRLLSDRFSAERPKGSFSTLEIQRTEQGDSAMYLCASSLPPGTGMETQYFGPGTRLLVL.

In the case of this clone: Other DNA variants within this sample encode the same CDR3. The genes are TRBV6-4 and TRBJ2-3; possible D gene TRBD2, 5 bases. The germline gives CDR1 MRHNA, CDR2 SNTAGT. V was pared by 2 bases and J by 0 bases, with 6 bases between. This CDR3 comprises 14 residues. CDR3 region: CASSDSGSTDTQYF. CDR3 DNA: TGTGCCAGCAGTGACAGCGGTAGCACAGATACGCAGTATTTT.

This clone appeared a single time. The J gene is TRBJ1-5, the V gene TRBV27, with 9 bases matching TRBD1. The CDR3 is made up of 15 amino acids. V gave up 7 bases and J gave up 4 bases; unmatched junction bases: 8. The germline gives CDR1 MNHEY, CDR2 SMNVEV (reference sequence). CDR3 DNA: TGTGCCAGCAAACCGGGACAGGGAATTAATCAGCCCCAGCATTTT. As protein: CASKPGQGINQPQHF.

This clone was recorded once. The V and J genes are TRBV7-2 and TRBJ2-2; possible D gene TRBD1, 6 bases. CDR1 SGHTA and CDR2 FQGNSA come from the germline V gene. CDR3 length: 15 amino acids. Trimming removed 2 bases at V and 3 bases at J, with 10 bases between. The CDR3 DNA reads as TGTGCCAGCAGCTTACAGGGGAGTTACACCGGGGAGCTGTTTTTT. Encoded protein: CASSLQGSYTGELFF.

In this sample, this clone turned up once. The V and J genes are TRBV6-5 and TRBJ1-6, with TRBD1 matching 7 bases. CDR1 MNHEY and CDR2 SVGAGI come from the germline V gene. The CDR3 has 13 amino acids. Unmatched junction bases numbered 4, after V lost 7 bases and J lost 7 bases. CDR3 bases: TGTGCCAGCAAAGGGACAGTGAATTCACCCCTCCACTTT. As protein: CASKGTVNSPLHF.

The gene calls are TRBV4-1 and TRBJ2-3; D might be TRBD2 (6 bases). V gave up 0 bases and J gave up 2 bases, with 15 bases separating them. Germline assignment: CDR1 MGHRA and CDR2 YSYEKL. CDR3 length: 17 residues. This CDR3 is CASSQEGLQTYTDTQYF. CDR3 nucleotide sequence: TGCGCCAGCAGCCAAGAGGGACTCCAAACATACACAGATACGCAGTATTTT.

The chain carries TRBV4-3 and TRBJ1-2, with 9 bases lining up with TRBD1. Germline assignment: CDR1 LGHNA and CDR2 YSLEER. V lost 4 bases and J lost 5; bases outside the gene matches: 17. This CDR3 region has 18 residues. CDR3 sequence: CASSPRLLGRTGDYGYTF. CDR3 in DNA: TGCGCCAGCAGCCCCCGCCTCCTCGGACGGACAGGGGATTATGGCTACACCTTC.

The rearrangement joins TRBV6-1 to TRBJ1-5; D remains ambiguous. V dropped 0 bases and J dropped 2 bases, with 17 bases sitting between them. The CDR3 has 18 amino acids. CDR1 and CDR2 (germline): MNHNS, SASEGT. This chain's CDR3 is CASSEASVVRVGNQPQHF. CDR3 DNA sequence: TGTGCCAGCAGTGAAGCATCGGTGGTGAGGGTTGGCAATCAGCCCCAGCATTTT.

This clone was observed a single time. The DNA for the CDR3 is TGCGCCAGCAGCCTGACCGGGACCCTCTCTGGAAACACCATATATTTT. Translation: CASSLTGTLSGNTIYF. The V gene is TRBV5-1, the J gene TRBJ1-3, with D possibly TRBD1 on 5 matching bases. Between the trimmed V and J ends, which lost 4 bases and 0 bases, there was a span of 14 bases. The germline V gene encodes CDR1 SGHRS and CDR2 YFSETQ. The CDR3 has 16 residues.

V and J are TRBV2 and TRBJ2-3, with D uncertain. Germline CDR1 reads SNHLY; CDR2 reads FYNNEI. The CDR3 is made up of 14 amino acids. V lost 4 bases and J lost 1, with 9 bases in between. The CDR3 DNA is TGTGCCAGCAGTGTTGGTCGGGGCACAGATACGCAGTATTTT. As protein: CASSVGRGTDTQYF.

This chain links TRBV19 with TRBJ2-1; D unresolved. Germline V CDR1 and CDR2: LNHDA, SQIVND (reference sequence). The CDR3 totals 13 residues. V dropped 3 bases and J dropped 4 bases, with 7 bases sitting between them. This CDR3 reads CASSIGLYNEQFF. The CDR3 DNA reads TGTGCCAGTAGTATTGGGCTGTACAATGAGCAGTTCTTC.

This CDR3 is CASSSPRETQYF. The CDR3 DNA reads as TGTGCCAGCAGTTCTCCGAGGGAGACCCAGTACTTC. The chain couples TRBV28 to TRBJ2-5; D gene unclear. In germline, CDR1 is MDHEN, CDR2 SYDVKM. The germline V and J ends were trimmed by 4 bases and 5 bases, with 8 bases remaining between them. CDR3 length equals 12 residues.

This chain connects TRBV5-1 to TRBJ1-3; D perhaps matches TRBD1 (5 bases). Germline CDR1 SGHRS, CDR2 YFSETQ. The length of the CDR3 is 20 residues. V was trimmed by 0 bases and J by 0 bases, leaving 22 bases between them. The CDR3 reads CASSLGYAGRRRSSGNTIYF. The CDR3, as DNA: TGCGCCAGCAGCTTGGGTTATGCAGGGAGGAGACGGAGCTCTGGAAACACCATATATTTT.